The 8 T cell receptor beta chains below all came from one sample that was sequenced in a study of liver allograft versus peripheral blood T cells. Overall study context: In transplanted livers, T cell receptor repertoires were compared with those found in the recipients' peripheral blood.

A single record per CDR3 protein comes from TCRdb applying MiXCR to the reads. The table includes 10,000 to 15,000 distinct CDR3 sequences, approximately 30% detected once. These receptors all come from a human patient who had a liver transplant. Some T cells may be transferred from the graft donor.

This clonotype was seen only a few times. In DNA, the CDR3 is TGCAGTGCCTACCCGGGACAGGGGACCTACAATGAGCAGTTCTTC. It is translated as CSAYPGQGTYNEQFF. The V gene is TRBV20-1, the J gene TRBJ2-1; 10 nucleotides match TRBD1. After removal of 6 bases from V and 2 bases from J, the junction contained 7 bases not matched to a gene. Germline assignment: CDR1 DFQATT and CDR2 SNEGSKA (reference sequence). The CDR3 contains 15 residues.

Many counts were recorded for this clonotype. The CDR3 DNA sequence: TGTGCCAGCAGTTCGTTGAGGGGCCCTCGCGGGAGGGTCTACGAGCAGTACTTC. Translated: CASSSLRGPRGRVYEQYF. The chain has TRBV6-2 or TRBV6-3 and TRBJ2-7; TRBD2 matches 9 bases. Trimming took 4 bases from V and 3 from J; bases not matched to a gene: 16. Germline V lookup: CDR1 MNHEY, CDR2 SVGEGT. The CDR3 spans 18 residues.

In this sample, this clonotype turned up a few times. This sequence joins TRBV19 and TRBJ1-3; 7 nucleotides agree with TRBD1. This CDR3 has 14 amino acids. Germline V CDR1 and CDR2: LNHDA, SQIVND (reference sequence). The V and J ends lost 7 bases and 1 base, in that order; junction bases with no gene match: 4. The CDR3 is CASIKQGSGNTIYF. CDR3 DNA: TGTGCCAGTATTAAACAGGGGTCTGGAAACACCATATATTTT.

The chain couples TRBV6-5 to TRBJ2-7; either TRBD1 or TRBD2 may supply D (5 bases each). The CDR3 sequence is 15 residues long. Germline assignment: CDR1 MNHEY and CDR2 SVGAGI. V was clipped by 6 bases and J by 0 bases, with 15 bases between them. This CDR3 is CASSLLGAGSYEQYF. As DNA, the CDR3 is TGTGCCAGCAGCTTACTCGGGGCCGGCTCCTACGAGCAGTACTTC.

The V gene is TRBV7-2, the J gene TRBJ1-2; 8 bases line up with TRBD1. This CDR3 comprises 14 residues. Per germline, CDR1 SGHTA and CDR2 FQGNSA. V lost 4 bases and J lost 6; bases outside the gene matches: 7. CDR3 coding DNA: TGTGCCAGCAGCTCCGACAGGGGTGGGAATGGCTACACCTTC. Translated: CASSSDRGGNGYTF.

At least ten counts were recorded for this clonotype. The chain combines TRBV29-1 with TRBJ1-5, with D possibly being TRBD1 (5 bases). Germline CDR1 is SQVTM and CDR2 is ANQGSEA. Trimming took off 4 bases at V and 3 bases at J, with 13 bases between the two ends. The CDR3 is 14 amino acids. Here the CDR3 reads CSVAPGTSNQPQHF. The CDR3 DNA is TGCAGCGTTGCCCCCGGGACCTCCAATCAGCCCCAGCATTTT. The full variable domain, its missing parts supplied by reference TRBV29-1 and TRBJ1-5, is SAVISQKPSRDICQRGTSLTIQCQVDSQVTMMFWYRQQPGQSLTLIATANQGSEATYESGFVIDKFPISRPNLTFSTLTVSNMSPEDSSIYLCSVAPGTSNQPQHFGDGTRLSIL.

In its sample, this clonotype is medium-sized (0.01 to 0.1%). The chain joins TRBV19 to TRBJ2-3; no reliable D call. V lost 10 bases, J lost 6 bases, and 14 bases lay in between. The CDR3 contains 12 residues. The germline V gene has CDR1 LNHDA and CDR2 SQIVND (reference sequence). CDR3 bases: TGTGCCACCGAAGGGTCCGGGGATACGCAGTATTTT. It encodes CATEGSGDTQYF. Full variable domain (missing parts from reference TRBV19 and TRBJ2-3): DGGITQSPKYLFRKEGQNVTLSCEQNLNHDAMYWYRQDPGQGLRLIYYSQIVNDFQKGDIAEGYSVSREKKESFPLTVTSAQKNPTAFYLCATEGSGDTQYFGPGTRLTVL.

This clonotype showed up just a few times. The J gene is TRBJ2-1, the V gene TRBV9; 9 nucleotides line up with TRBD2. Germline-derived CDR1 and CDR2 are SGDLS and YYNGEE. The CDR3 has 17 residues. V dropped 3 bases and J dropped 7; count of bases not matched to a gene: 14. The DNA for the CDR3 is TGTGCCAGCAGCGCGGGGGCTCTAGCGGGGCGTCTTAATGAGCAGTTCTTC. Its protein is CASSAGALAGRLNEQFF.